Below are 19 T cell receptor beta chains sequenced from a single sample in a study of T cell changes during pregnancy in multiple sclerosis. Libraries were prepared by immunoSEQ multiplex PCR; TCRdb keeps only in-frame clonotypes and omits some of them. This table holds approximately 80,000 clones, around 93% found once. The sequences come from peripheral blood, collected in the second trimester of pregnancy. The source is a female donor in good health, enrolled as a control in a pregnancy study.

The chain couples TRBV7-2 to TRBJ2-2; D perhaps matches TRBD2 (6 bases). The CDR3 contains 14 residues. Germline loops: CDR1 SGHTA, CDR2 FQGNSA. Trimming cost V 11 bases and J 0 bases, with 13 bases left between them. The CDR3 spells CAGGRGSNTGELFF. The CDR3 nucleotides read TGTGCCGGCGGGCGGGGCTCGAACACCGGGGAGCTGTTTTTT.

V is TRBV19 and J is TRBJ1-3; no clear D. Looked up from germline, CDR1 is LNHDA and CDR2 is SQIVND (reference sequence). This CDR3 is 14 amino acids long. Trimming cost V 3 bases and J 8 bases, with 14 bases left between them. The DNA of the CDR3 is TGTGCCAGTAGTATGAGGGTATTCGCGGACACCATATATTTT. It is translated as CASSMRVFADTIYF.

This sequence joins TRBV4-1 and TRBJ1-1; 8 bases are a match to TRBD1. Germline values: CDR1 MGHRA, CDR2 YSYEKL. The CDR3 contains 16 residues. J lost 4 bases, V lost 1 base, and 8 bases had no gene match. CDR3 sequence reads: CASSQAGQGWVTEAFF. The CDR3 DNA reads as TGCGCCAGCAGCCAAGCCGGACAGGGTTGGGTCACTGAAGCTTTCTTT.

CDR3 in DNA: TGTGCCAGCAGTCGGGGACAGGGCATACACGCTGAAGCTTTCTTT. Protein sequence: CASSRGQGIHAEAFF. The J gene is TRBJ1-1, the V gene TRBV6-5, with TRBD1 matching 9 bases. The CDR3 is 15 amino acids. CDR1 and CDR2 from the germline V gene are MNHEY and SVGAGI. After removal of 5 bases from V and 6 bases from J, the junction contained 10 bases not matched to a gene.

The J gene is TRBJ2-1, the V gene TRBV6-5; a weak D match, TRBD2 (5 bases). The CDR3 loop spans 15 amino acids. V shed 6 bases and J shed 0 bases, with 12 bases lying between them. Per the germline V gene, CDR1 is MNHEY and CDR2 is SVGAGI. In DNA, the CDR3 is TGTGCCAGCAGAGGCGGAGGCAGCTCCTACAATGAGCAGTTCTTC. It is translated as CASRGGGSSYNEQFF.

The chain employs TRBV7-9 and TRBJ1-1; D remains unclear. V was shortened by 5 bases and J by 8 bases, with 18 bases between the two germline ends. The CDR3 contains 14 residues. CDR1 SEHNR and CDR2 FQNEAQ come from the germline V gene (reference sequence). The CDR3 sequence is CASSRPRSQAEAFF. The CDR3 DNA reads TGTGCCAGCAGCCGACCCCGCTCCCAGGCAGAAGCTTTCTTT.

This rearrangement joins TRBV6-5 to TRBJ1-5; 8 bases are a match to TRBD1. Looked up from germline, CDR1 is MNHEY and CDR2 is SVGAGI. V trimming: 7 bases; J trimming: 5 bases; junction bases outside the gene matches: 7. The CDR3 consists of 14 residues. The CDR3 sequence is CASKTGGRDQPQHF. Here the CDR3 DNA reads TGTGCCAGCAAAACAGGGGGTAGGGATCAGCCCCAGCATTTT.

In this sample, this clone turned up once. The rearrangement joins TRBV7-8 to TRBJ1-1; TRBD1 is a possible D gene (5 bases). Germline V gives CDR1 SGHVS, CDR2 FQNEAQ. V was shortened by 1 base and J by 4 bases, with 10 bases between the two germline ends. CDR3 size: 14 residues. Written as DNA, the CDR3 is TGTGCCAGCAGCTTAGTTCCGGGGGGCACTGAAGCTTTCTTT. Its protein is CASSLVPGGTEAFF.

The CDR3 coding sequence is TGTGCCAGCAGCTTAAGTGGCAGGCCCCTCGAGCAGTACTTC. Amino acid sequence: CASSLSGRPLEQYF. V usage is TRBV13 and J usage is TRBJ2-7; D unresolved. The CDR3 extends over 14 amino acids. The V end lost 2 bases, the J end lost 6 bases, and 14 bases lay between the germline ends. Germline V gives CDR1 PRHDT, CDR2 FYEKMQ (reference sequence). Together with reference TRBV13 and TRBJ2-7, the CDR3 gives the full variable domain: AAGVIQSPRHLIKEKRETATLKCYPIPRHDTVYWYQQGPGQDPQFLISFYEKMQSDKGSIPDRFSAQQFSDYHSELNMSSLELGDSALYFCASSLSGRPLEQYFGPGTRLTVT.

This chain connects TRBV7-3 to TRBJ2-5; D possibly corresponds to TRBD1 (7 bases). Trimming took off 2 bases at V and 1 base at J, with 20 bases between the two ends. The CDR3 is 18 amino acids. Germline V CDR1 and CDR2: SGHTA, FQGTGA. CDR3 sequence (DNA): TGTGCCAGCAGCTTAGGAGGGGGCGGCTACCTAGGCCAAGAGACCCAGTACTTC. Protein sequence: CASSLGGGGYLGQETQYF.

The V and J genes are TRBV6-1 and TRBJ1-4; D unclear. CDR3 size: 14 residues. Per the germline V gene, CDR1 is MNHNS and CDR2 is SASEGT. The V gene lost 4 bases and the J gene lost 4 bases, with 10 bases spanning the gap. The CDR3 region is CASSVSRLNEKLFF. The DNA of the CDR3 is TGTGCCAGCAGTGTATCAAGACTTAATGAAAAACTGTTTTTT.

V is TRBV2 and J is TRBJ2-1; TRBD2 is a possible D gene (5 bases). The CDR3 has 14 residues. With 0 bases removed from V and 6 bases from J, the gap between germline ends came to 9 bases. Germline V gene data show CDR1 as SNHLY and CDR2 as FYNNEI. The CDR3 sequence is CASSEALRGNEQFF. In nucleotides, the CDR3 is TGTGCCAGCAGTGAAGCGCTTCGGGGCAATGAGCAGTTCTTC.

This chain joins TRBV10-3 and TRBJ2-1; TRBD2 matches at 9 bases. Per germline, CDR1 ENHRY and CDR2 SYGVKD. The CDR3 has 14 amino acids. V shed 2 bases, J shed 8 bases, and the junction held 4 bases outside the gene matches. The CDR3 loop reads CAISEKRGVDEQFF. The CDR3 bases are TGTGCCATCAGTGAGAAGCGGGGGGTAGATGAGCAGTTCTTC.

This chain uses TRBV18 with TRBJ2-2; D is ambiguous. The germline V and J ends were trimmed by 1 base and 2 bases, with 8 bases remaining between them. Germline-derived CDR1 and CDR2 are KGHSH and LQKENI. This CDR3 is built from 15 residues. The CDR3 here is CASSPLDINTGELFF. CDR3 DNA: TGTGCCAGCTCACCACTCGACATTAACACCGGGGAGCTGTTTTTT.

The chain uses TRBV5-1 and TRBJ2-1; TRBD2 matches at 9 bases. This CDR3 has 12 residues. Germline lookup yields CDR1 SGHRS and CDR2 YFSETQ. The CDR3 DNA is TGCGCAAGCGGGGGGTCCTACAATGAGCAGTTCTTC. This translates into CASGGSYNEQFF.

The chain combines TRBV5-6 with TRBJ1-6; D remains ambiguous. The V gene's germline CDR1 is SGHDT and CDR2 YYEEEE. CDR3 size: 13 residues. V lost 0 bases, J lost 7 bases, and 5 bases lay in between. The chain's CDR3 is CASSLVRNSPLHF. The CDR3 DNA follows: TGTGCCAGCAGCTTGGTGAGGAATTCACCCCTCCACTTT. Based on the CDR3 plus reference TRBV5-6 and TRBJ1-6, the full variable domain is DAGVTQSPTHLIKTRGQQVTLRCSPKSGHDTVSWYQQALGQGPQFIFQYYEEEERQRGNFPDRFSGHQFPNYSSELNVNALLLGDSALYLCASSLVRNSPLHFGNGTRLTVT.

This chain links TRBV6-4 with TRBJ2-1; 9 positions agree with TRBD2. There are 17 residues in the CDR3. The J segment lost 5 bases and the V segment lost 2 bases, leaving 10 bases of the junction unmatched. Germline values: CDR1 MRHNA, CDR2 SNTAGT. CDR3 in DNA: TGTGCCAGCAGTGACGGCGACCAGCGGGGGGCCCACAATGAGCAGTTCTTC. Encoded protein: CASSDGDQRGAHNEQFF.

V and J are TRBV4-3 and TRBJ1-2; 8 bases are a match to TRBD1. The trim removed 0 bases at V and 12 bases at J, leaving 6 bases unmatched. The CDR3 totals 13 residues. Germline assignment: CDR1 LGHNA and CDR2 YSLEER. The CDR3 here is CASSQDRGRADTF. Written as DNA, the CDR3 is TGCGCCAGCAGCCAAGACAGGGGGCGAGCGGACACCTTC.

The chain couples TRBV5-1 to TRBJ1-6; 12 positions agree with TRBD1. The CDR3 is 18 amino acids. CDR1 and CDR2 (germline): SGHRS, YFSETQ. Trimming removed 1 base from V and 9 bases from J; junction bases left unmatched: 11. The DNA for the CDR3 is TGCGCCAGCAGCTTGACCTTTGGGACAGGGGGCGCGAGTTCACCCCTCCACTTT. Translation gives CASSLTFGTGGASSPLHF.